This entry features one TCR beta chain sequence. Its target is unknown. The unexposed donors gave CD4+ T cells in about 2011-2018, prior to COVID-19. CD4+ T cells were isolated from the cells after around 10 days of culture. The sample comes from a study of CD4 T cells in relation to SARS-CoV-2 and coronaviruses. Study-level background: PBMCs were cultured with antigen for over 8 days before TCR beta sequencing.

Trimming removed 3 bases from V and 5 bases from J, with 15 bases in between. The CDR3 sequence is 14 residues long. Per the germline V gene, CDR1 is SGHRS and CDR2 is YFSETQ. Repertoires were generated with immunoSEQ multiplex PCR, while TCRdb's copy carries only in-frame clones and drops some. The sample carries approximately 11,000 clones, roughly 70% recorded once. The source of this sequence is a human donor in good health. What was sequenced was CD4+ T cells from PBMCs, cultured in vitro. This sequence joins TRBV5-1 and TRBJ2-7; unclear D gene. In nucleotides, the CDR3 is TGCGCCAGCAGCTCTCAAAGTCATCGCAACGAGCAGTACTTC. Translation: CASSSQSHRNEQYF.